This entry lists 10 T cell receptor beta chains sequenced from one sample in a study of blood T cell repertoires in COVID-19. Produced via immunoSEQ multiplex PCR; TCRdb's table is partial and in-frame only. The table lists approximately 120,000 clones, roughly 81% of them singletons. Sample: peripheral blood. Receptors were obtained from a human donor in a cohort sampled during active COVID-19.

The chain uses TRBV25-1 and TRBJ1-2; tentatively, D is TRBD1 (5 bases). Germline CDR1 is MGHDK and CDR2 is SYGVNS. V gave up 2 bases and J gave up 7 bases, with 17 bases separating them. This CDR3 spans 15 amino acids. The CDR3 DNA reads as TGTGCCAGCAGTGAAAGGGGCAGGGCGTACGGTGGCTACACCTTC. Translating gives CASSERGRAYGGYTF.

V is TRBV19 and J is TRBJ2-5, with TRBD2 identical over 10 bases. With V trimmed by 8 bases and J by 4 bases, 10 bases remained unmatched. The CDR3 loop spans 15 amino acids. CDR1 is LNHDA and CDR2 is SQIVND in the germline V gene (reference sequence). CDR3 amino acids: CASVGQREGRETQYF. The CDR3 DNA sequence: TGTGCCAGTGTTGGCCAGCGGGAGGGAAGAGAGACCCAGTACTTC.

V usage is TRBV7-3 and J usage is TRBJ1-2; 10 bases line up with TRBD1. Trimming cost V 4 bases and J 8 bases; bases outside gene matches: 7. The CDR3 runs 14 residues. CDR1 SGHTA and CDR2 FQGTGA come from the germline V gene. The CDR3 DNA sequence: TGTGCCAGCAGCTCCTCGGGACAGGGGACGGGCTACACCTTC. It is translated as CASSSSGQGTGYTF.

This sequence joins TRBV6-5 and TRBJ1-4; D uncertain. The CDR3 length is 11 residues. Trimming stripped 11 bases from V and 4 bases from J, with 8 bases between. Germline V lookup: CDR1 MNHEY, CDR2 SVGAGI. This chain's CDR3 is CAASYNEKLFF. CDR3 nucleotides: TGTGCCGCGTCGTATAATGAAAAACTGTTTTTT.

The rearrangement links TRBV6-6 to TRBJ2-1; D ambiguous. The CDR3 spans 12 residues. Trimming took 5 bases from V and 8 from J, leaving 10 bases between them. The germline CDR1 and CDR2 sequences are MNHNY and SVGAGI (reference sequence). CDR3 region: CASSLLFYEQFF. The CDR3 nucleotides read TGTGCCAGCAGTCTCCTATTCTATGAGCAGTTCTTC.

V usage is TRBV27 and J usage is TRBJ1-3, with D maybe TRBD1 (5 bases). V shed 6 bases and J shed 0 bases, with 9 bases lying between them. This CDR3 has 14 residues. Germline V gene sequence: CDR1 MNHEY, CDR2 SMNVEV (reference sequence). The CDR3 spells CASSRAHSGNTIYF. The CDR3 nucleotides read TGTGCCAGCAGCAGGGCCCACTCTGGAAACACCATATATTTT.

The V and J genes are TRBV3-1 (or the pseudogene TRBV3-2) and TRBJ2-7; no clear D. V was trimmed by 2 bases and J by 7 bases, leaving 6 bases between them. Germline assignment: CDR1 LGHDT and CDR2 YNNKEL (reference sequence). The CDR3 consists of 11 residues. CDR3 loop: CASSQQREQYF. The CDR3 bases are TGTGCCAGCAGCCAACAGAGGGAGCAGTACTTC.

The chain employs TRBV5-6 and TRBJ1-1; D is undetermined. CDR3 length: 12 amino acids. In germline, CDR1 is SGHDT, CDR2 YYEEEE. Trimming stripped 2 bases from V and 6 bases from J, with 8 bases between. Written as DNA, the CDR3 is TGTGCCAGCAGCTTACGTCCAGCTGAAGCTTTCTTT. Protein sequence: CASSLRPAEAFF.

This clone has a handful of counts. J is TRBJ1-2 and V is TRBV6-5; 7 positions match TRBD1. Germline V gene sequence: CDR1 MNHEY, CDR2 SVGAGI. CDR3 length equals 13 residues. V trimming: 6 bases; J trimming: 13 bases; junction bases outside the gene matches: 14. In DNA form, the CDR3 reads TGTGCCAGCAGGCCACGGGACAGTAATAAGAGCACCTTC. The encoded protein is CASRPRDSNKSTF.

The V and J genes are TRBV24-1 and TRBJ2-3, with D maybe TRBD1 (5 bases). CDR1 is KGHDR, CDR2 SFDVKD, per germline. The CDR3 runs to 15 residues. The V gene lost 3 bases and the J gene lost 2 bases, with 11 bases spanning the gap. The CDR3 nucleotides are TGTGCCACCAGTGATCGCGGACAATACACAGATACGCAGTATTTT. This translates into CATSDRGQYTDTQYF.